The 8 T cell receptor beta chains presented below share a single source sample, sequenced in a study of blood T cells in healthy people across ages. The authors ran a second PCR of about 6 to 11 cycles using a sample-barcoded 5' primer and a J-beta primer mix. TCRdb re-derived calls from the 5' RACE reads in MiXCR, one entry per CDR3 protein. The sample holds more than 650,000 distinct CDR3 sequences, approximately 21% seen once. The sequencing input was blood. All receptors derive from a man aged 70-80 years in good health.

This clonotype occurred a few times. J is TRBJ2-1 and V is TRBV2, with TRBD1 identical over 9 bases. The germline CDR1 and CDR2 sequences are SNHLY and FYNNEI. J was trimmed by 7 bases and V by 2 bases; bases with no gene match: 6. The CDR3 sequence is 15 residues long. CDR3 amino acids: CASSELQGARNEQFF. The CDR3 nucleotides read TGTGCCAGCAGTGAACTACAGGGGGCTCGGAATGAGCAGTTCTTC.

The CDR3 spells CASSLSASGDPTDTQYF. Written as DNA, the CDR3 is TGCGCCAGCAGCTTGTCGGCTAGCGGGGACCCCACAGATACGCAGTATTTT. J is TRBJ2-3 and V is TRBV5-1; TRBD2 matches 9 bases. The ends lost 1 base at V and 2 bases at J; junction bases unmatched: 8. The CDR3 extends over 17 amino acids. The germline V gene has CDR1 SGHRS and CDR2 YFSETQ.

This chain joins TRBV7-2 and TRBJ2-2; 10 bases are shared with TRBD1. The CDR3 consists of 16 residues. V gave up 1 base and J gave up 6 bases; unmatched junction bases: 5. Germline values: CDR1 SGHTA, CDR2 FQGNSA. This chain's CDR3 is CASSLVGQGGSGELFF. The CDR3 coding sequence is TGTGCCAGCAGCTTAGTCGGACAGGGGGGTTCCGGGGAGCTGTTTTTT.

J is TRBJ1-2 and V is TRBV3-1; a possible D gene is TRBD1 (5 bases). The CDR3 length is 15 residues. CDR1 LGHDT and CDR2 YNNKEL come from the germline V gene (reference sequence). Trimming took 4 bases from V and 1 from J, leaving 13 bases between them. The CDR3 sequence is CASSPQGPINYGYTF. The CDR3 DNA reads TGTGCCAGCAGCCCCCAGGGCCCTATTAACTATGGCTACACCTTC. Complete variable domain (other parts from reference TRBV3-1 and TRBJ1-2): DTAVSQTPKYLVTQMGNDKSIKCEQNLGHDTMYWYKQDSKKFLKIMFSYNNKELIINETVPNRFSPKSPDKAHLNLHINSLELGDSAVYFCASSPQGPINYGYTFGSGTRLTVV.

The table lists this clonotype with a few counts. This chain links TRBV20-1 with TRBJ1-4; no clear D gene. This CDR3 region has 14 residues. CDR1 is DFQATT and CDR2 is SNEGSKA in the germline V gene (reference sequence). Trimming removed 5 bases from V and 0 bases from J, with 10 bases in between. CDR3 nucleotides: TGCAGTGCTGCCAACGGGGCAACTAATGAAAAACTGTTTTTT. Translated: CSAANGATNEKLFF.

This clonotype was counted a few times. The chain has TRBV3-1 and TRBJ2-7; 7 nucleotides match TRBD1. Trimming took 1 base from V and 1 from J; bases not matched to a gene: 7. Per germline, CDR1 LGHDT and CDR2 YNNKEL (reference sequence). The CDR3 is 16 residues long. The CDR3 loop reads CASSQGVGTESYEQYF. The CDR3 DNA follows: TGTGCCAGCAGCCAAGGGGTAGGGACAGAATCCTACGAGCAGTACTTC.

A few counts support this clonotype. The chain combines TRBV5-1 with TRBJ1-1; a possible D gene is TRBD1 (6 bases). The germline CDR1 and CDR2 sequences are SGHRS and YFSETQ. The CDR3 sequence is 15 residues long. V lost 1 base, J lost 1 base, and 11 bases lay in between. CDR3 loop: CASSLRQDRNTEAFF. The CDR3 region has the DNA TGCGCCAGCAGCTTGAGGCAGGACAGGAACACTGAAGCTTTCTTT.

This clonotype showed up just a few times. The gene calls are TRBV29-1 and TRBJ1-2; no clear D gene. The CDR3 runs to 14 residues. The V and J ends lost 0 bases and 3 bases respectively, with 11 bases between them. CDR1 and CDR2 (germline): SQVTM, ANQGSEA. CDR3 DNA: TGCAGCGTTGAAGAAAATAAGGAACACTATGGCTACACCTTC. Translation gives CSVEENKEHYGYTF.